These 6 T cell receptor beta chains share one sample of origin, sequenced in a study of brain T cells in children with intractable seizures. Time point defined: blood from clinic visit 5 months post-surgery; TSC patient then seizure free. Some clones are missing from TCRdb's copy, which holds only in-frame ones; the method was immunoSEQ multiplex PCR. The sample consists of about 350,000 clones, over 90% of them appearing once. The specimen was peripheral blood, collected 4 to 5 months after surgery. The receptors originated from a boy under three years old with tuberous sclerosis and intractable seizures.

This chain links TRBV25-1 with TRBJ1-4, with TRBD1 identical over 9 bases. CDR1 is MGHDK and CDR2 is SYGVNS in the germline V gene. J lost 7 bases, V lost 6 bases, and 15 bases had no gene match. The length of the CDR3 is 17 residues. The CDR3 here is CASSVSTGGSIGEKLFF. For the CDR3, the DNA is TGTGCCAGCAGCGTATCCACAGGGGGCTCTATTGGTGAAAAACTGTTTTTT. The full variable domain, its missing parts supplied by reference TRBV25-1 and TRBJ1-4, is EADIYQTPRYLVIGTGKKITLECSQTMGHDKMYWYQQDPGMELHLIHYSYGVNSTEKGDLSSESTVSRIRTEHFPLTLESARPSHTSQYLCASSVSTGGSIGEKLFFGSGTQLSVL.

This rearrangement joins TRBV2 to TRBJ1-4; no clear D gene. CDR3 length equals 14 residues. Germline V CDR1 and CDR2: SNHLY, FYNNEI. V shed 4 bases and J shed 3 bases, with 9 bases lying between them. CDR3 sequence reads: CASSVWRSNEKLFF. CDR3 DNA sequence: TGTGCCAGCAGTGTTTGGAGATCTAATGAAAAACTGTTTTTT.

This clone was found once. This chain links TRBV12-2 with TRBJ1-3; the D segment call TRBD1 is taken from the table without a DNA check. TRBV12-2 is tagged as a pseudogene. This CDR3 spans 13 amino acids. The CDR3 DNA is TGTGCAAGTCGCTTAGACAGTGGAAACACCATATATTTT. It is translated as CASRLDSGNTIYF.

The chain is built from TRBV28 and TRBJ1-5, with D maybe TRBD1 (5 bases). The CDR3 is 16 amino acids. Trimming left V 6 bases short and J 0 bases short, with 15 bases between. The V gene's germline CDR1 is MDHEN and CDR2 SYDVKM. In DNA form, the CDR3 reads TGTGCCAGCAGGAACTACCGGGACGGTAGCAATCAGCCCCAGCATTTT. It encodes CASRNYRDGSNQPQHF.

The rearrangement uses TRBV5-8 and TRBJ2-5, with 7 bases matching TRBD1. The CDR3 sequence is 17 residues long. Per the germline V gene, CDR1 is SGHTS and CDR2 is YDEGEE. V gave up 4 bases and J gave up 4 bases; unmatched junction bases: 16. The DNA of the CDR3 is TGTGCCAGCAGCCACGGGGATACGCAGACAGGGCGAGAGACCCAGTACTTC. As protein: CASSHGDTQTGRETQYF. Using reference TRBV5-8 and TRBJ2-5 for the parts outside the CDR3, the full variable domain is EAGVTQSPTHLIKTRGQQATLRCSPISGHTSVYWYQQALGLGLQFLLWYDEGEERNRGNFPPRFSGRQFPNYSSELNVNALELEDSALYLCASSHGDTQTGRETQYFGPGTRLLVL.

The chain has TRBV14 and TRBJ2-5; 11 bases fit TRBD2. From germline, CDR1 is SGHDN and CDR2 FVKESK. With 8 bases clipped from V and 5 bases from J, the junction kept 10 bases outside the gene matches. The CDR3 covers 15 residues. The CDR3 reads CASGSGLADFETQYF. Written as DNA, the CDR3 is TGTGCCAGCGGCTCGGGACTAGCGGATTTTGAGACCCAGTACTTC.